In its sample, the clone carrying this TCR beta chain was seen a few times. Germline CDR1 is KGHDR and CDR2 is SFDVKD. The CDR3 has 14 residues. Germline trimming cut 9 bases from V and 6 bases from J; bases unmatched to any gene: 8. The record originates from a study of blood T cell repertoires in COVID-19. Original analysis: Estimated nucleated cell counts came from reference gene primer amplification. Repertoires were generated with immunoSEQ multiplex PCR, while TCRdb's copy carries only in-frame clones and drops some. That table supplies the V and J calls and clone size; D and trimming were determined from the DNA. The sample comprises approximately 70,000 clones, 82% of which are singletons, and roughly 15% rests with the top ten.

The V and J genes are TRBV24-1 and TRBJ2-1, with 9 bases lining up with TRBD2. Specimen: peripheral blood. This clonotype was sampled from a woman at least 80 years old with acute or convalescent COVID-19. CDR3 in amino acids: CATAVGTSSNEQFF. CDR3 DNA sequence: TGTGCCACCGCAGTAGGGACTAGCAGCAATGAGCAGTTCTTC.